A selection of T cell receptor beta chains follows, all from one sample in a study of T cells after yellow fever vaccination. Using its own MiXCR run on the 5' RACE reads, TCRdb lists one record per CDR3 protein. This sample has approximately 300,000 distinct CDR3 sequences, with roughly 10% found just once. The sequences come from CD4+ T cells sorted from PBMCs, collected 45 days after the yellow fever booster vaccination. The receptors derive from a man aged 18 to 30 who received the YFV17D yellow fever vaccine. Each CDR3 is given with its conserved first and last residue. A D gene is named only where the DNA matches it firmly. The size entry is marked missing in some rows and otherwise reads once, few, many or a size class.

clone size	V gene	D gene	J gene	CDR3 DNA	CDR3 protein
few	TRBV24-1	TRBD1	TRBJ2-2	TGTGCCACCTCTGGACAGGGGAGCACCGGGGAGCTGTTTTTT	CATSGQGSTGELFF
-	TRBV2	-	TRBJ1-2	TGTGCCAGCAGTGACAGCGGGTATGGCTACACCTTC	CASSDSGYGYTF
-	TRBV13	-	TRBJ2-3	TGTGCCAGCAGCCTCGACGGGGGGCATAGCACAGATACGCAGTATTTT	CASSLDGGHSTDTQYF
few	TRBV20-1	-	TRBJ2-1	TGCAGTGCTGTGGCCAATGAGCAGTTCTTC	CSAVANEQFF
-	TRBV20-1	-	TRBJ1-2	TGCAGTGGGATTTGGGAGGGAGGCCATGGCTACACCTTC	CSGIWEGGHGYTF
-	TRBV28	-	TRBJ2-3	TGTGCCAGCAGGGGAGGAGGGGGAGTCACGCAGTATTTT	CASRGGGGVTQYF
few	TRBV29-1	TRBD1	TRBJ1-2	TGCAGCGCCGCGGGACAGGGTTATGGCTACACCTTC	CSAAGQGYGYTF
few	TRBV5-1	-	TRBJ2-3	TGCGCCAGCAGCTTGGCCGGGGATATCACAGATACGCAGTATTTT	CASSLAGDITDTQYF
few	TRBV20-1	-	TRBJ1-3	TGCAGTGCTAGCAACAGGGAGGCTGGAAACACCATATATTTT	CSASNREAGNTIYF
-	TRBV19	-	TRBJ2-7	TGTGCCAGTAGTATGGTCGCAGGTAGCTACGAGCAGTACTTC	CASSMVAGSYEQYF
many	TRBV5-5	-	TRBJ2-2	TGTGCCAGCACCCGGGCCCCGGCCGCCGTAAACACCGGGGAGCTGTTTTTT	CASTRAPAAVNTGELFF
-	TRBV11-3	TRBD2	TRBJ2-3	TGTGCCAGCAGCGCCAGCGGGGGGGCGGGTACGCAGTATTTT	CASSASGGAGTQYF
many	TRBV5-1	TRBD2	TRBJ2-2	TGCGCCAGCAGCCCGGAGACTAGCGGGGGACTAATCAGCACCGGGGAGCTGTTTTTT	CASSPETSGGLISTGELFF
many	TRBV6-5	-	TRBJ1-2	TGTGCCAGCAGAGCCGGACAGTTCTATGGCTACACCTTC	CASRAGQFYGYTF
few	TRBV4-1	TRBD1	TRBJ1-6	TGCGCCAGCAGCCGGCTTCAGGGGGCAAGATCACCCCTCCACTTT	CASSRLQGARSPLHF
few	TRBV6-4	-	TRBJ2-2	TGTGCCAGCAGTAACGAGGCGAACACCGGGGAGCTGTTTTTT	CASSNEANTGELFF
few	TRBV7-2	-	TRBJ1-2	TGTGCCAGCAGCCTTTTACGGAGCTCACCCCCCGATGGCTACACCTTC	CASSLLRSSPPDGYTF